Listed below are T cell receptor beta chains from one sample, sequenced in a study of Ad26.COV2.S vaccination and SARS-CoV-2 variants. Some clones are missing from TCRdb's copy, which holds only in-frame ones; the method was immunoSEQ multiplex PCR. The profile covers around 140,000 clones, with 86% appearing a single time and less than 6% taken by the ten largest. This material consisted of peripheral blood, taken after recovery from COVID-19. These receptors all stem from a human donor who had recovered from COVID-19. Both conserved end residues are part of each CDR3. The order of the fields is clone size, J gene, V gene, D gene, CDR3 protein, CDR3 DNA. The D gene is left open where the match is weak. The size field is filled for only some rows; it gives once, few, many or a size class.

.	TRBJ2-1	TRBV6-5	TRBD1	CASTDRDEQFF	TGTGCCAGTACCGACAGGGATGAGCAGTTCTTC
.	TRBJ1-4	TRBV9	.	CASSDGLSNEKLFF	TGTGCCAGCAGCGATGGATTGTCTAATGAAAAACTGTTTTTT
.	TRBJ2-7	TRBV11-2	TRBD1	CASSPGGPTYEQYF	TGTGCCAGCAGCCCAGGGGGCCCCACCTACGAGCAGTACTTC
.	TRBJ1-4	TRBV3-1/TRBV3-2	TRBD1	CASSQDGTGVGEKLFF	TGTGCCAGCAGCCAAGATGGGACAGGGGTGGGGGAAAAACTGTTTTTT
.	TRBJ2-3	TRBV15	.	CATSVWSATGTQYF	TGTGCCACCAGCGTATGGTCGGCCACAGGTACGCAGTATTTT
.	TRBJ2-3	TRBV5-4	.	CASSEGFTDTQYF	TGTGCCAGCAGCGAGGGATTCACAGATACGCAGTATTTT
.	TRBJ1-2	TRBV6-5	.	CAIHDLLYGYTF	TGTGCCATACACGACCTTCTCTATGGCTACACCTTC
once	TRBJ2-7	TRBV6-5	.	CASSSRGYEQYF	TGTGCCAGCAGTTCCCGGGGCTACGAGCAGTACTTC
.	TRBJ1-5	TRBV19	.	CASSMHRGNQPQHF	TGTGCCAGTAGTATGCACAGAGGAAATCAGCCCCAGCATTTT
once	TRBJ2-6	TRBV19	.	CASSPAGTSYSGANVLTF	TGTGCCAGTAGTCCCGCCGGGACTTCCTACTCTGGGGCCAACGTCCTGACTTTC
once	TRBJ2-7	TRBV19	.	CASSYGAMGEQYF	TGTGCCAGTAGTTACGGGGCAATGGGAGAGCAGTACTTC
.	TRBJ2-7	TRBV5-1	.	CASSSQGWTRGTYEQYF	TGCGCCAGCAGCTCCCAGGGTTGGACACGGGGGACCTACGAGCAGTACTTC
.	TRBJ2-1	TRBV28	.	CASSLPDSLGGEQFF	TGTGCCAGCAGCCTACCTGACAGCTTGGGGGGTGAGCAGTTCTTC
.	TRBJ2-7	TRBV18	TRBD1	CASSLLSGTGVNEQYF	TGTGCCAGCTCACTTCTTTCCGGGACAGGGGTCAACGAGCAGTACTTC
.	TRBJ1-2	TRBV7-9	TRBD1	CASSPWDRSVYGYTF	TGTGCCAGCAGCCCCTGGGACAGGTCCGTTTATGGCTACACCTTC
.	TRBJ1-2	TRBV6-5	.	CASSLSRFLYGYTF	TGTGCCAGCAGTCTTTCCAGATTCCTCTATGGCTACACCTTC
.	TRBJ2-1	TRBV7-2	.	CASSPSRAYNEQFF	TGTGCCAGCAGCCCTAGCAGAGCCTACAATGAGCAGTTCTTC
.	TRBJ2-7	TRBV27	TRBD1	CASSFGTGVYEQYF	TGTGCCAGCAGTTTCGGGACAGGGGTCTACGAGCAGTACTTC
.	TRBJ2-6	TRBV9	.	CASSVARFVGANVLTF	TGTGCCAGCAGCGTTGCTAGATTCGTTGGGGCCAACGTCCTGACTTTC
.	TRBJ2-3	TRBV28	TRBD1	CASSFAGQGATDTQYF	TGTGCCAGCAGTTTTGCCGGACAGGGGGCCACAGATACGCAGTATTTT
.	TRBJ2-6	TRBV29-1	.	CSVATGPGANVLTF	TGCAGCGTCGCCACAGGACCTGGGGCCAACGTCCTGACTTTC
few	TRBJ1-1	TRBV7-8	.	CASSDPMSEAFF	TGTGCCAGCAGCGACCCTATGTCTGAAGCTTTCTTT
.	TRBJ1-6	TRBV7-2	.	CASSSQGHGSPLHF	TGTGCCAGCAGCTCTCAGGGGCACGGTTCACCCCTCCACTTT
few	TRBJ2-7	TRBV6-5	TRBD1	CASEWGTGATYEQYF	TGTGCCAGCGAGTGGGGGACAGGTGCGACCTACGAGCAGTACTTC
.	TRBJ2-3	TRBV5-1	.	CASSLAQLQPNTDTQYF	TGCGCCAGCAGCTTGGCACAACTACAGCCAAACACAGATACGCAGTATTTT
.	TRBJ1-1	TRBV4-3	.	CASSQDRGSGTDTEAFF	TGCGCCAGCAGCCAAGACAGGGGTAGCGGTACCGACACTGAAGCTTTCTTT
.	TRBJ2-1	TRBV19	TRBD2	CASSIGRLAGEHEQFF	TGTGCCAGTAGTATAGGCAGGCTAGCGGGGGAGCATGAGCAGTTCTTC
.	TRBJ1-2	TRBV4-1	.	CASSLNFGAHYGYTF	TGCGCCAGCAGCCTTAACTTCGGGGCGCACTATGGCTACACCTTC
.	TRBJ1-2	TRBV4-1	.	CASSQGTYGYTF	TGCGCCAGCAGCCAAGGGACCTATGGCTACACCTTC
.	TRBJ1-4	TRBV15	.	CATSRPSYNEKLFF	TGTGCCACCAGCAGACCCTCTTATAATGAAAAACTGTTTTTT
.	TRBJ2-1	TRBV11-3	TRBD2	CASSDGTSGANEQFF	TGTGCCAGCAGCGATGGGACTAGCGGGGCCAATGAGCAGTTCTTC
.	TRBJ1-2	TRBV5-6	.	CASSLVDSLGGYTF	TGTGCCAGCAGCTTGGTTGACAGCCTAGGGGGCTACACCTTC
few	TRBJ2-5	TRBV3-1/TRBV3-2	TRBD2	CASSPDSVYGLVSETQYF	TGTGCCAGCAGCCCAGATAGTGTGTACGGACTAGTATCAGAGACCCAGTACTTC
.	TRBJ1-5	TRBV19	.	CASSIVGTSLLSNQPQHF	TGTGCCAGTAGTATAGTCGGGACCTCCCTATTGAGCAATCAGCCCCAGCATTTT
.	TRBJ2-4	TRBV11-2	.	CASSLNLAKNIQYF	TGTGCCAGCAGCTTAAATCTAGCCAAAAACATTCAGTACTTC
once	TRBJ2-1	TRBV12-3/TRBV12-4	.	CASSFWPNEQFF	TGTGCCAGCAGTTTTTGGCCCAATGAGCAGTTCTTC